This T cell receptor (beta chain) is from a study of blood T cell repertoires in COVID-19. Study summary: The United States, Italy and Spain were the sources of the acute and convalescent COVID-19 samples.

With 0 bases removed from V and 2 bases from J, the gap between germline ends came to 12 bases. This CDR3 has 15 amino acids. From germline, CDR1 is SQVTM and CDR2 ANQGSEA. TCRdb keeps only in-frame clones here, not all; method: immunoSEQ multiplex PCR. In the table there are approximately 150,000 clones, around four fifths of which are singletons. This TCR derives from a middle-aged woman who had recovered from COVID-19. V and J are TRBV29-1 and TRBJ2-3; D is unresolved. Sequencing input: PBMCs or T cells enriched from blood (not recorded which). CDR3 nucleotide sequence: TGCAGCGTTGAAGATTTTTCTCGTTTCACAGATACGCAGTATTTT. It specifies CSVEDFSRFTDTQYF.